This T cell receptor (beta chain) was identified during a study of blood T cell repertoires in COVID-19. Study at large: Sites in the United States, Italy and Spain provided acute and convalescent COVID-19 samples. Sources were T cells, B-cell-depleted T cells, or PBMCs; the material itself was cDNA or gDNA.

CDR1 and CDR2 (germline): MNHEY, SVGAGI. The CDR3 runs 13 residues. Trimming shortened V by 6 bases and J by 7 bases, and 13 bases separated the two germline ends. Per the original methods: Estimates of nucleated cell counts were drawn from the amplification of reference gene primers. This table comes from immunoSEQ multiplex PCR, and its TCRdb copy is limited to in-frame clones, with some not included. That table furnishes V, J and clone size, whereas the DNA furnished D and trimming. Of 80,000 to 90,000 clones in the sample, 86% were seen once. J is TRBJ1-5 and V is TRBV6-5; the D is unclear. The material sequenced was peripheral blood. The source of this sequence is a man aged 80 or over with active or convalescent COVID-19. CDR3 sequence reads: CASSREQQQPQHF. The CDR3 bases are TGTGCCAGCAGCCGGGAACAGCAGCAGCCCCAGCATTTT.